Below are 17 T cell receptor beta chains sequenced from a single sample in a study of T cell repertoires in cytomegalovirus infection. Their cognate antigens are unknown. TCRdb reprocessed the reads with MiXCR, giving one entry per CDR3 protein. The data show a few hundred thousand distinct CDR3 sequences, with under 45% seen just once and 48% held by the top ten. This sample comprised cultured PBMCs, obtained from culture after CMV antigen stimulation. Receptors were obtained from a human donor in good health (CMV status not recorded). Some clones in this sample may be carry-over from other donors' samples.

This clonotype was counted only a few times. The chain combines TRBV7-2 with TRBJ1-1, with D hard to call. Germline V gives CDR1 SGHTA, CDR2 FQGNSA. Deletions cut 5 bases from V and 6 bases from J, with 10 bases between. The CDR3 has 12 residues. CDR3 loop: CASSPSFSEAFF. In DNA form, the CDR3 reads TGTGCCAGCAGCCCAAGTTTCTCTGAAGCTTTCTTT.

The CDR3 loop reads CASSLVPGVKNIQYF. In DNA, the CDR3 is TGTGCCAGCAGCTTAGTTCCAGGAGTCAAAAACATTCAGTACTTC. This chain uses TRBV7-2 with TRBJ2-4, with D unresolved. Looked up from germline, CDR1 is SGHTA and CDR2 is FQGNSA. The CDR3 runs 15 residues. Trimming took 1 base from V and 3 from J, leaving 10 bases between them. The full variable domain, rest sourced from reference TRBV7-2 and TRBJ2-4, is GAGVSQSPSNKVTEKGKDVELRCDPISGHTALYWYRQSLGQGLEFLIYFQGNSAPDKSGLPSDRFSAERTGGSVSTLTIQRTQQEDSAVYLCASSLVPGVKNIQYFGAGTRLSVL.

V usage is TRBV7-8 and J usage is TRBJ1-2, with no clear D. V was shortened by 0 bases and J by 6 bases, with 5 bases between the two germline ends. CDR3 length: 12 amino acids. CDR1 and CDR2 (germline): SGHVS, FQNEAQ. CDR3 in DNA: TGTGCCAGCAGCTTAGCAGAGGATGGCTACACCTTC. This encodes CASSLAEDGYTF.

The rearrangement links TRBV20-1 to TRBJ1-6; TRBD1 might be the D (6 bases). V gave up 6 bases and J gave up 4 bases, with 13 bases separating them. This CDR3 is 14 amino acids long. CDR1 and CDR2 (germline): DFQATT, SNEGSKA (reference sequence). CDR3 loop: CSATTGQYNSPLHF. The CDR3 coding sequence is TGCAGTGCCACTACCGGACAGTATAATTCACCCCTCCACTTT.

The chain combines TRBV7-2 with TRBJ2-7; TRBD2 aligns across 13 bases. The germline V gene encodes CDR1 SGHTA and CDR2 FQGNSA. J was trimmed by 0 bases and V by 5 bases; bases with no gene match: 10. This CDR3 contains 18 residues. In DNA, the CDR3 is TGTGCCAGCAGCCCCCTAGGGACTAGCGGGACATACTCCTACGAGCAGTACTTC. Translated, it gives CASSPLGTSGTYSYEQYF. The variable domain in full, completed from reference TRBV7-2 and TRBJ2-7, reads GAGVSQSPSNKVTEKGKDVELRCDPISGHTALYWYRQSLGQGLEFLIYFQGNSAPDKSGLPSDRFSAERTGGSVSTLTIQRTQQEDSAVYLCASSPLGTSGTYSYEQYFGPGTRLTVT.

The rearrangement links TRBV4-2 to TRBJ2-1; D perhaps matches TRBD2 (6 bases). Looked up from germline, CDR1 is LGHNA and CDR2 is YNFKEQ. The CDR3 spans 13 residues. V lost 3 bases and J lost 10, with 13 bases in between. The chain's CDR3 is CASSHPGGDEQFF. The CDR3 nucleotides are TGTGCCAGCAGCCACCCCGGAGGGGACGAGCAGTTCTTC.

This clonotype turned up a few times. The chain recombines TRBV6-1 with TRBJ2-3; D possibly uses TRBD1 or TRBD2 (6 bases each). This CDR3 has 17 amino acids. The V end lost 2 bases, the J end lost 6 bases, and 21 bases lay between the germline ends. Germline CDR1 reads MNHNS; CDR2 reads SASEGT. This chain's CDR3 is CASSETTGFRRGDTQYF. The DNA of the CDR3 is TGTGCCAGCAGTGAAACGACAGGCTTTAGACGGGGGGATACGCAGTATTTT.

The chain has TRBV7-8 and TRBJ2-4; D may be TRBD2 (6 bases). Germline values: CDR1 SGHVS, CDR2 FQNEAQ. V was trimmed by 4 bases and J by 4 bases, leaving 11 bases between them. This CDR3 comprises 14 residues. CDR3 protein: CASSSGVLKNIQYF. CDR3 bases: TGTGCCAGCAGCTCGGGGGTCCTGAAAAACATTCAGTACTTC.

This rearrangement joins TRBV7-2 to TRBJ1-4; D not certain. The CDR3 spans 14 residues. The germline V and J ends were trimmed by 2 bases and 7 bases, with 11 bases remaining between them. Germline V gene lookup returns CDR1 SGHTA and CDR2 FQGNSA. The CDR3 spells CASSLTVFGEKLFF. The CDR3 DNA is TGTGCCAGCAGCTTAACAGTTTTCGGTGAAAAACTGTTTTTT.

This clonotype turned up a few times. The chain employs TRBV11-2 and TRBJ2-7; D could derive from TRBD1 or TRBD2 (5 bases each). V was shortened by 6 bases and J by 7 bases, with 25 bases between the two germline ends. The CDR3 has 16 amino acids. The V gene's germline CDR1 is SGHAT and CDR2 FQNNGV. Here the CDR3 reads CASRPRTGRDAGEQYF. CDR3 coding DNA: TGTGCCAGCAGACCCCGGACGGGCCGGGACGCTGGTGAGCAGTACTTC.

The chain carries TRBV12-3 or TRBV12-4 and TRBJ1-1; D not resolved. The CDR3 runs 15 residues. V shed 5 bases and J shed 3 bases, with 16 bases lying between them. CDR3 in amino acids: CASSPFPQGDTEAFF. The CDR3 nucleotides are TGTGCCAGCAGTCCTTTTCCCCAAGGCGACACTGAAGCTTTCTTT.

This clonotype was picked up a small number of times. The rearrangement uses TRBV12-3 or TRBV12-4 and TRBJ1-2; tentatively, D is TRBD1 (6 bases). This CDR3 is 13 amino acids long. V gave up 6 bases and J gave up 11 bases, with 19 bases separating them. CDR3 protein: CASRRTGQRHYTF. The CDR3 coding sequence is TGTGCCAGCAGACGTACAGGGCAACGACATTACACCTTC.

This chain connects TRBV19 to TRBJ2-1, with D perhaps matching TRBD1 or TRBD2 (5 bases each). V lost 8 bases, J lost 8 bases, and 22 bases lay in between. CDR1 and CDR2 (germline): LNHDA, SQIVND (reference sequence). The CDR3 has 15 residues. The DNA of the CDR3 is TGTGCCAGTGGGGGTTGGGGTCAGGAAACCCATGAGCAGTTCTTC. Translating it yields CASGGWGQETHEQFF.

V and J are TRBV24-1 and TRBJ2-3, with a possible D match to TRBD2 (6 bases). This CDR3 comprises 14 residues. The germline V and J ends were trimmed by 5 bases and 2 bases, with 10 bases remaining between them. CDR1 and CDR2 (germline): KGHDR, SFDVKD. CDR3 sequence (DNA): TGTGCCACCAGTGGGGCGGGAATCACAGATACGCAGTATTTT. Translating gives CATSGAGITDTQYF.

Many counts were recorded for this clonotype. The genes are TRBV7-8 and TRBJ2-3, with TRBD2 matching 10 bases. Germline-derived CDR1 and CDR2 are SGHVS and FQNEAQ. The CDR3 covers 15 residues. V shed 4 bases, J shed 4 bases, and the junction held 5 bases outside the gene matches. In nucleotides, the CDR3 is TGTGCCAGCAGCTCCCGCAGCGGGGGGGCAGATACGCAGTATTTT. This translates into CASSSRSGGADTQYF.

This clonotype has ten or more counts. The gene calls are TRBV27 and TRBJ2-1; 8 nucleotides agree with TRBD2. This CDR3 region has 16 residues. Losses at the gene ends were 6 bases for V and 3 bases for J; bases not matched to a gene: 10. Germline CDR1 reads MNHEY; CDR2 reads SMNVEV (reference sequence). CDR3 bases: TGTGCCAGCAGCCCCAGGGTAGGGACTAGCTACAATGAGCAGTTCTTC. Amino acid sequence: CASSPRVGTSYNEQFF.

This chain connects TRBV6-2 or TRBV6-3 to TRBJ2-1; a possible D gene is TRBD1 (6 bases). The CDR3 is 14 residues long. Trimming pared 8 bases from V and 0 bases from J, leaving 11 bases between. Germline assignment: CDR1 MNHEY and CDR2 SVGEGT. The CDR3 DNA is TGTGCCAGCGGAAGGGGGAGCTCCTACAATGAGCAGTTCTTC. Protein product: CASGRGSSYNEQFF.